Below are 2 T cell receptor beta chains sequenced from a single sample in a study of Ad26.COV2.S vaccination and SARS-CoV-2 variants. This table comes from immunoSEQ multiplex PCR, and its TCRdb copy is limited to in-frame clones, with some not included. The sample has around 400,000 clones; about 83% are singletons. Regarding treatment: 15 to 20 received Ad26.COV2.S at low or high dose, single or two shots; 5 received placebo; per-sample allocation not given. Samples were taken on day 63 after the first vaccine or placebo injection. The sample consisted of peripheral blood, taken in a trial of Ad26.COV2.S vaccine versus placebo. Source of these receptors: a person aged 18-60 years who received the Ad26.COV2.S COVID-19 vaccine or a placebo.

This clone has only a few counts. Here the CDR3 reads CASSSLAGVDTQYF. As DNA, the CDR3 is TGTGCCAGTAGTAGTCTAGCGGGGGTGGATACGCAGTATTTT. The chain links TRBV19 to TRBJ2-3; TRBD2 aligns across 10 bases. This CDR3 has 14 residues. J lost 6 bases, V lost 4 bases, and 4 bases had no gene match. Germline assignment: CDR1 LNHDA and CDR2 SQIVND (reference sequence). Using reference TRBV19 and TRBJ2-3 for the parts outside the CDR3, the full variable domain is DGGITQSPKYLFRKEGQNVTLSCEQNLNHDAMYWYRQDPGQGLRLIYYSQIVNDFQKGDIAEGYSVSREKKESFPLTVTSAQKNPTAFYLCASSSLAGVDTQYFGPGTRLTVL.

The chain has TRBV11-3 and TRBJ1-2; possibly TRBD1 for D (6 bases). The CDR3 loop spans 15 amino acids. Between the trimmed V and J ends, which lost 2 bases and 2 bases, there was a span of 12 bases. The germline V gene has CDR1 SGHNT and CDR2 YENEEA. This chain's CDR3 is CASSLYPGANYGYTF. CDR3 coding DNA: TGTGCCAGCAGCTTATATCCAGGGGCAAACTATGGCTACACCTTC.